This entry lists 21 T cell receptor beta chains sequenced from one sample in a study of OX40 agonist ivuxolimab in advanced cancers. Receptor amplification or capture employed the immunoSEQ multiplex PCR assay. TCRdb provides this immuneACCESS table in a form limited to in-frame rearrangements. Some clones are lacking; in checked studies, under half of them reflect an unresolved V gene, and why the rest are absent is not known. The sample table contains approximately 84,000 clones; only one count was recorded for 85% to 95% of them. The top ten clones comprise 0.43% of the sample. The sequencing used CD4+ or CD8+ T cells sorted from blood, collected in a trial of the OX40 agonist ivuxolimab. The receptor source for this set is an adult with an advanced solid tumor such as melanoma, head and neck, liver or kidney cancer.

The chain joins TRBV13 to TRBJ2-5; 9 bases map to TRBD2. The J call may be mistaken, given a closer DNA end match to TRBJ2-7. Germline-derived CDR1 and CDR2 are PRHDT and FYEKMQ (reference sequence). The CDR3 runs 15 residues. The CDR3 region has the DNA TGTGCCAGCAGGCCCACTAGCGGGTGGAGCTACGAGCAGTACTTC. It encodes CASRPTSGWSYEQYF.

The rearrangement uses TRBV6-5 and TRBJ2-2; D remains ambiguous. The CDR3 length is 12 residues. Trimming removed 4 bases from V and 4 bases from J, with 4 bases in between. The germline CDR1 and CDR2 sequences are MNHEY and SVGAGI. The CDR3 sequence: CASSWTTGELFF. The CDR3 region has the DNA TGTGCCAGCAGTTGGACCACCGGGGAGCTGTTTTTT.

The rearrangement uses TRBV27 and TRBJ2-5; D remains ambiguous. This CDR3 comprises 15 residues. V was clipped by 0 bases and J by 5 bases, with 13 bases between them. The V gene's germline CDR1 is MNHEY and CDR2 SMNVEV (reference sequence). CDR3 loop: CASSLSGLSYETQYF. The CDR3 nucleotides read TGTGCCAGCAGTTTATCCGGTTTGAGCTATGAGACCCAGTACTTC.

The chain combines TRBV11-3 with TRBJ1-2, with 8 positions matching TRBD1. There are 13 residues in the CDR3. With V trimmed by 5 bases and J by 4 bases, 3 bases remained unmatched. The germline gives CDR1 SGHNT, CDR2 YENEEA. This chain's CDR3 is CASSTTGGYGYTF. Here the CDR3 DNA reads TGTGCCAGCAGCACAACAGGGGGCTATGGCTACACCTTC.

The chain links TRBV4-3 to TRBJ2-3; D is unclear. CDR3 length equals 15 residues. Per the germline V gene, CDR1 is LGHNA and CDR2 is YSLEER. Trimming cost V 3 bases and J 1 base, with 11 bases left between them. The CDR3 sequence: CASSQISPGTDTQYF. The CDR3, as DNA: TGCGCCAGCAGCCAGATATCCCCGGGCACAGATACGCAGTATTTT.

V and J are TRBV5-1 and TRBJ2-7; 7 positions match TRBD1. Trimming took 0 bases from V and 5 from J; bases not matched to a gene: 5. Germline CDR1 reads SGHRS; CDR2 reads YFSETQ. The CDR3 runs 14 residues. DNA for the CDR3: TGCGCCAGCAGCTTGGTACAGGGGAGTGACGAGCAGTACTTC. Its protein is CASSLVQGSDEQYF.

The V and J genes are TRBV4-1 and TRBJ2-2, with D possibly being TRBD2 (5 bases). V lost 1 base to trimming and J lost 3 bases, with 12 bases between them. CDR1 MGHRA and CDR2 YSYEKL come from the germline V gene. The CDR3 has 16 residues. CDR3: CASSQVPGLYTGELFF. CDR3 in DNA: TGCGCCAGCAGCCAAGTTCCCGGACTTTACACCGGGGAGCTGTTTTTT.

The chain recombines TRBV7-2 with TRBJ1-2, with a weak D call TRBD1 (5 bases). Germline V gives CDR1 SGHTA, CDR2 FQGNSA. The CDR3 has 13 residues. V lost 10 bases to trimming and J lost 4 bases, with 16 bases between them. CDR3 region: CAISRPQGYGYTF. Here the CDR3 DNA reads TGTGCCATCTCCAGACCCCAGGGCTATGGCTACACCTTC. Together with reference TRBV7-2 and TRBJ1-2, the CDR3 gives the full variable domain: GAGVSQSPSNKVTEKGKDVELRCDPISGHTALYWYRQSLGQGLEFLIYFQGNSAPDKSGLPSDRFSAERTGGSVSTLTIQRTQQEDSAVYLCAISRPQGYGYTFGSGTRLTVV.

V gene TRBV30 combines with J gene TRBJ2-7; D not certain. The germline V gene has CDR1 GTSNPN and CDR2 SVGIG (reference sequence). The CDR3 is 12 amino acids. Trimming took off 4 bases at V and 8 bases at J, with 15 bases between the two ends. CDR3: CAWIGNGVKQYF. The DNA for the CDR3 is TGTGCCTGGATTGGAAATGGCGTTAAGCAGTACTTC.

V usage is TRBV7-9 and J usage is TRBJ2-2; 7 nucleotides line up with TRBD1. From germline, CDR1 is SEHNR and CDR2 FQNEAQ (reference sequence). The J segment lost 5 bases and the V segment lost 2 bases, leaving 5 bases of the junction unmatched. The CDR3 has 15 amino acids. CDR3 coding DNA: TGTGCCAGCAGCTTATTACAGGGGATAACCGGGGAGCTGTTTTTT. Translation gives CASSLLQGITGELFF.

This clone appeared once. The rearrangement uses TRBV28 and TRBJ1-4; D might be TRBD1 (5 bases). Germline CDR1 and CDR2: MDHEN and SYDVKM. The CDR3 runs to 15 residues. V lost 6 bases and J lost 4, with 15 bases in between. As DNA, the CDR3 is TGTGCCAGCAGGTCCGGGGGGAAGGATAATGAAAAACTGTTTTTT. As protein: CASRSGGKDNEKLFF.

The chain carries TRBV27 and TRBJ2-1, with 8 bases that match TRBD1. V was pared by 5 bases and J by 4 bases, with 7 bases of the junction left unmatched. The CDR3 runs 15 residues. Per germline, CDR1 MNHEY and CDR2 SMNVEV (reference sequence). The CDR3 protein is CASSGQGGPYNEQFF. For the CDR3, the DNA is TGTGCCAGCAGTGGACAGGGTGGGCCTTACAATGAGCAGTTCTTC.

Only a few counts were recorded for this clone. Here the CDR3 DNA reads TGTGCCAGCTCCCCTTGGGATGAGCAGTTCTTC. It codes for CASSPWDEQFF. The chain links TRBV18 to TRBJ2-1; D is undetermined. V shed 6 bases and J shed 8 bases, with 8 bases lying between them. The CDR3 sequence is 11 residues long. The V gene's germline CDR1 is KGHSH and CDR2 LQKENI.

The genes are TRBV27 and TRBJ2-7; TRBD1 matches 7 bases. V was pared by 4 bases and J by 2 bases, with 17 bases of the junction left unmatched. The CDR3 sequence is 18 residues long. Germline CDR1 is MNHEY and CDR2 is SMNVEV (reference sequence). This CDR3 is CASSSLKLTGFTTYEQYF. Written as DNA, the CDR3 is TGTGCCAGCAGTTCCCTAAAACTGACAGGGTTTACTACCTACGAGCAGTACTTC.

This clone was found once. The J gene is TRBJ1-1, the V gene TRBV13; perhaps TRBD1 as D (6 bases). V lost 0 bases, J lost 0 bases, and 14 bases lay in between. Germline CDR1 reads PRHDT; CDR2 reads FYEKMQ (reference sequence). There are 17 residues in the CDR3. The CDR3 spells CASSLGRGRGMNTEAFF. CDR3 bases: TGTGCCAGCAGCTTAGGGCGGGGGCGAGGAATGAACACTGAAGCTTTCTTT.

The chain is built from TRBV4-1 and TRBJ2-1; D might be TRBD2 (5 bases). V lost 0 bases and J 15 bases, leaving 21 bases between the germline ends. This CDR3 region has 15 residues. Germline CDR1 and CDR2: MGHRA and YSYEKL. The CDR3 region has the DNA TGCGCCAGCAGCCAAGATCGGATTAGCGTAAATTTCCCGTTCTTC. Protein product: CASSQDRISVNFPFF.

The chain uses TRBV6-5 and TRBJ1-1, with a tentative D call TRBD1 (6 bases). Germline loops: CDR1 MNHEY, CDR2 SVGAGI. CDR3 length: 11 amino acids. Between the trimmed V and J ends, which lost 5 bases and 8 bases, there was a span of 9 bases. This chain's CDR3 is CASSLQGEAFF. CDR3 DNA: TGTGCCAGCAGTCTACAGGGAGAAGCTTTCTTT.

This chain joins TRBV7-2 and TRBJ1-1, with a possible D match to TRBD1 (5 bases). The CDR3 totals 14 residues. V was clipped by 5 bases and J by 1 base, with 11 bases between them. Germline loops: CDR1 SGHTA, CDR2 FQGNSA. The DNA for the CDR3 is TGTGCCAGCAGCCCCCCGCAGGGGAACACTGAAGCTTTCTTT. Protein product: CASSPPQGNTEAFF.

The chain uses TRBV7-6 and TRBJ2-5, with TRBD1 identical over 7 bases. The germline V gene encodes CDR1 SGHVS and CDR2 FNYEAQ. After removal of 6 bases from V and 3 bases from J, the junction contained 4 bases not matched to a gene. The CDR3 extends over 13 amino acids. CDR3 coding DNA: TGTGCCAGCAGACAGGGACAGAAAGAGACCCAGTACTTC. Its protein is CASRQGQKETQYF.

CDR3 amino acids: CASSEQKESPLHF. The CDR3 coding sequence is TGTGCCAGCAGTGAACAGAAAGAGTCACCCCTCCACTTT. This chain uses TRBV6-1 with TRBJ1-6, with D hard to call. Germline V gives CDR1 MNHNS, CDR2 SASEGT. The CDR3 contains 13 residues. The germline V and J ends were trimmed by 2 bases and 10 bases, with 9 bases remaining between them.

The V gene is TRBV6-5, the J gene TRBJ1-3; D is undetermined. The CDR3 extends over 15 amino acids. CDR1 MNHEY and CDR2 SVGAGI come from the germline V gene. V lost 6 bases to trimming and J lost 1 base, with 13 bases between them. This chain's CDR3 is CASSSPLKSGNTIYF. DNA of the CDR3: TGTGCCAGCAGCTCCCCGCTTAAATCTGGAAACACCATATATTTT.